The clone carrying this TCR beta chain was observed at least ten times. Its specificity is not known. TCRdb itself ran the 5' RACE reads through MiXCR, one entry per CDR3 protein. The sample lists 10,000 to 12,000 distinct CDR3 sequences, more than 20% seen once, with roughly an eighth in the top ten. The source of the sample is a study of neurological immune-mediated disorders. This CDR3 comprises 14 residues. Trimming removed 3 bases at V and 2 bases at J, with 11 bases between. Findings of the study overall: Phylogenetic grouping assigned the repertoires of 18 of 34 multiple sclerosis patients to one related-CDR3 cluster, which constitutes a possible signature. Private repertoires in all groups were suggested by the absence of shared CDR3 amino acid sequences among expanded clones across subjects. HTLV-1-associated myelopathy had the most TCR clonal expansion, while multiple sclerosis had the least, a level that fell below healthy controls.

This sequence originates from a middle-aged woman with multiple sclerosis. Sample: CD8+ T cells from blood. The V gene is TRBV12-3 or TRBV12-4, the J gene TRBJ2-7, with D maybe TRBD2 (6 bases). The CDR3 sequence is CASSFWRGPYEQYF. CDR3 DNA: TGTGCCAGCAGTTTTTGGAGGGGCCCCTACGAGCAGTACTTC.